This T cell receptor beta chain was sequenced during a study of T cells in Graves' hyperthyroidism and ophthalmopathy (dated by TCRdb to 2018 to 2020). With regard to the full study: Peripheral blood was sampled at the time of initial diagnosis, prior to any treatment. To identify distinguishing TCR V-J signatures, a discovery cohort of 100 or so patients was used, comprising 40 to 45 with Graves' ophthalmopathy and some 60 with stable Graves' hyperthyroidism. Thyroid tissue and blood T-cell repertoires from about six Graves' hyperthyroidism patients were also compared in the study. Whether ophthalmopathy could be predicted prospectively was tested in an independent validation cohort made up of fewer than 20 hyperthyroidism patients plus 17 patients who later progressed to ophthalmopathy. The approximately 100 discovery patients were divided at random into training and test sets in a 7:3 ratio. TCR Vbeta CDR3 sequencing of some 140 peripheral blood samples (43 ophthalmopathy, 75 or so hyperthyroidism and 17 progressor patients) is reported in the paper. Following sampling, methimazole starting at 30 mg daily was given to hyperthyroidism patients, and high-dose intravenous methylprednisolone was given to ophthalmopathy patients.

CDR3 length: 13 amino acids, cysteine to phenylalanine. The read is trimmed to its CDR3 DNA, 39 bases read in frame from base 1. From a lookup of the germline V gene (reference sequence), CDR1 and CDR2 are LNHDA and SQIVND. V and J lose 5 bases and 3 bases, and a span of 11 bases separates them. In the ophthalmopathy patients, disease was moderately to severely active, with a Clinical Activity Score of 3 or more, a NOSPECS grade of 4 or more, and a duration of less than 3 months. Patients with uncontrolled infections, other autoimmune diseases, pregnancy or lactation were excluded. Diagnoses were established on the basis of clinical symptoms, serum thyroxine and TRAb, thyroid ultrasound, and orbital computed tomography. Ficoll-Paque density gradient centrifugation was used to isolate PBMCs from approximately 10 ml of fresh peripheral blood. Trizol reagent was used to extract total RNA, and RNA quality was then checked on an Agilent 2100 Bioanalyzer.

TCR beta CDR3 regions were amplified from RNA transcripts. The TCR CDR3 was subjected to a first round of RT-PCR using the HTBI primer set and the Qiagen OneStep RT-PCR kit. The libraries were constructed in a second round of multiplex PCR and then size-selected and purified. Sequencing of the libraries was done on an Illumina HiSeq2000 using paired-end 100 bp reads. The original methods were these. SOAPnuke was used to process the raw data, removing reads that contained adapters or uncalled bases, had a mean Phred below 15, or lacked an exact match to the constant primer or identifier. COPE v1.2.5 was used to merge the high-quality paired reads, and each unique nucleotide sequence was defined as a clonotype. MiTCR v1.1 was used to align the clonotypes against IMGT TRBV, TRBD and TRBJ reference segments. Analysis was restricted to V-J combinations with a frequency above 0.0001, which covered 99.2% of repertoires. A TCS score was defined as the ratio between F50 (clonal expansion) and ExV (chaos), using BLOSUM62-based TCRdist between CDR3 peptides within each V-J. Welch's t-statistics and random forest reduced roughly 530 V-J features to 10 to 15, which were used in a naive Bayes classifier (R e1071). TCRdb reanalyzed the raw reads on its own, using fastp at Q25 for trimming and MiXCR for clone calling, and kept in-frame beta chains. Rows merge per CDR3 protein into single entries with the most common DNA and genes. Clone size and V and J calls follow TCRdb, not the original study. This sample comprises roughly 500,000 distinct CDR3 sequences, 20% to 25% of them detected only once. Around 50% of the sample is held by the ten biggest clonotypes.

The full study reports these points: No statistical method was used to fix the sample size in advance, and group allocation was not hidden from the investigators. A model built on a 13 V-J signature distinguished ophthalmopathy from stable hyperthyroidism, reaching 87.88% sensitivity and 81% to 83% specificity in cross-validation and 80%/75% in testing. During validation, the model predicted progression to ophthalmopathy a median of roughly six months ahead of onset, with approximately 70% sensitivity and 72% to 80% specificity. Most expanded thyroid clonotypes (frequency above 0.001) were also detected in blood, suggesting blood repertoires may reflect thyroid immune responses.

Remarks on this clonotype: This clone's antigen is unknown. It has no much larger one-base neighbor in the sample; base qualities were not kept.

This TCR was recovered from a woman aged 70-85 years with Graves' ophthalmopathy. The sequenced sample was blood. The chain was built from TRBV19 and TRBJ2-7; possibly the D gene is TRBD2, per 6 matching bases. Read as DNA, the sequence is TGTGCCAGTAGTTTAGGGGAGGACTACGAGCAGTACTTC. It is translated as CASSLGEDYEQYF. With all but the CDR3 taken from the reference TRBV19 and TRBJ2-7 genes, the full variable domain is: DGGITQSPKYLFRKEGQNVTLSCEQNLNHDAMYWYRQDPGQGLRLIYYSQIVNDFQKGDIAEGYSVSREKKESFPLTVTSAQKNPTAFYLCASSLGEDYEQYFGPGTRLTVT.